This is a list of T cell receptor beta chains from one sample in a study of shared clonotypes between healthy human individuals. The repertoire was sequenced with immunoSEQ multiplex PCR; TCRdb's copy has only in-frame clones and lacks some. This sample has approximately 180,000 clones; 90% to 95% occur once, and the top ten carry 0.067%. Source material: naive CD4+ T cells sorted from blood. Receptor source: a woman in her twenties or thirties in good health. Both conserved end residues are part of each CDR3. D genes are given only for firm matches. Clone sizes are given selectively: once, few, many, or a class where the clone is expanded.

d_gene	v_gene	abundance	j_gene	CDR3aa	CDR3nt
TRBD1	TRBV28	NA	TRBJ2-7	CASAGTGFEQYF	TGTGCCAGCGCCGGGACAGGGTTCGAGCAGTACTTC
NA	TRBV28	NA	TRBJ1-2	CASISGHYGYTF	TGTGCCAGCATATCTGGGCACTATGGCTACACCTTC
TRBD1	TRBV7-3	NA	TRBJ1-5	CASQSGTGTQNQPQHF	TGTGCCAGCCAATCCGGGACAGGAACCCAAAATCAGCCCCAGCATTTT
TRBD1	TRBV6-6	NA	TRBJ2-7	CASSYLPGQVTYEQYF	TGTGCCAGCAGTTACTTACCGGGACAGGTAACCTACGAGCAGTACTTC
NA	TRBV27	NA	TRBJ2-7	CASRGGRTYEQYF	TGTGCCAGCAGAGGGGGGAGAACCTACGAGCAGTACTTC
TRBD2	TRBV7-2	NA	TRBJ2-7	CASSSSREAYEQYF	TGTGCCAGCAGCTCGTCCCGGGAGGCCTACGAGCAGTACTTC
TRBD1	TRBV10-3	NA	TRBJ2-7	CAIGSGQGRYEQYF	TGTGCCATCGGGTCGGGACAGGGTCGGTACGAGCAGTACTTC
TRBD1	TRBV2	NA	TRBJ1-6	CASKVTGENSPLHF	TGTGCCAGCAAAGTCACAGGGGAGAATTCACCCCTCCACTTT
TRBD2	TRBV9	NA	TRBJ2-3	CASSAGLAEDTDTQYF	TGTGCCAGCAGCGCCGGACTAGCGGAAGACACAGATACGCAGTATTTT
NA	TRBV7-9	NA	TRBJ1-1	CASSFVLNTEAFF	TGTGCCAGCAGCTTCGTGTTGAACACTGAAGCTTTCTTT
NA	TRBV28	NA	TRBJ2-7	CASSLDTPYEQYF	TGTGCCAGCAGTCTTGACACCCCCTACGAGCAGTACTTC
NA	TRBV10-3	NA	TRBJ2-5	CATRGYGEETQYF	TGTGCCACCCGTGGGTACGGGGAAGAGACCCAGTACTTC
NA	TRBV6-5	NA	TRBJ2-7	CASSYVVGGGGEQYF	TGTGCCAGCAGTTACGTCGTTGGGGGGGGCGGTGAGCAGTACTTC
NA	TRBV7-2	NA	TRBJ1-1	CASSFFPAGTEAFF	TGTGCCAGCAGCTTCTTTCCCGCGGGGACTGAAGCTTTCTTT
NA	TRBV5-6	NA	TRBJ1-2	CASSLFRGSGYTF	TGTGCCAGCAGCTTGTTTCGGGGGTCTGGCTACACCTTC
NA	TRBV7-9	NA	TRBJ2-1	CASSFGGGYNEQFF	TGTGCCAGCAGCTTCGGCGGCGGGTACAATGAGCAGTTCTTC
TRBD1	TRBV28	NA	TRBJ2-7	CASLPPGTGHLVSEQYF	TGTGCCAGCCTCCCCCCCGGGACAGGGCATCTTGTCTCCGAGCAGTACTTC
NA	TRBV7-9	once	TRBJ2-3	CASSLTDAWADTQYF	TGTGCCAGCAGTCTCACCGACGCGTGGGCAGATACGCAGTATTTT
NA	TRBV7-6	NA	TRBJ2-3	CASSLASGTATDTQYF	TGTGCCAGCAGCTTAGCCTCTGGGACCGCCACAGATACGCAGTATTTT
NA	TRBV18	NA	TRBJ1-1	CASSPQNPRVTEAFF	TGTGCCAGCTCACCCCAAAACCCCCGGGTCACTGAAGCTTTCTTT
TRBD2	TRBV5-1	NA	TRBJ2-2	CASSSSGLAGNTGELFF	TGCGCCAGCAGCTCCTCTGGACTAGCGGGAAACACCGGGGAGCTGTTTTTT
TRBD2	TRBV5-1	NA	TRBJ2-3	CASTSQIAGVADTQYF	TGCGCCAGCACCTCGCAAATAGCGGGAGTAGCAGATACGCAGTATTTT
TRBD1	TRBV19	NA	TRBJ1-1	CASSINFRRQGGQAFF	TGTGCCAGTAGTATAAACTTCAGGCGACAGGGGGGGCAAGCTTTCTTT
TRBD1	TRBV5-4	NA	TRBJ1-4	CASSPDRGRPKLFF	TGTGCCAGCAGCCCGGACAGGGGGCGACCAAAACTGTTTTTT
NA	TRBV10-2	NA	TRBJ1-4	CASRGVGHEKLFF	TGCGCCAGCAGGGGGGTAGGGCATGAAAAACTGTTTTTT
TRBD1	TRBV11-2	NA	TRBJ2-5	CASSLGVQGLQETQYF	TGTGCCAGCAGCTTAGGCGTACAGGGGCTCCAAGAGACCCAGTACTTC
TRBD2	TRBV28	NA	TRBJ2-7	CASSLSVWEGEQYF	TGTGCCAGCAGTCTCTCGGTCTGGGAGGGCGAGCAGTACTTC
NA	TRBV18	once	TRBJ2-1	CASSPRNQGEQFF	TGTGCCAGCTCACCACGGAACCAGGGTGAACAGTTCTTC
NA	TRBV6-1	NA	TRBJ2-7	CASSEAGWYEQYF	TGTGCCAGCAGTGAAGCGGGGTGGTACGAGCAGTACTTC
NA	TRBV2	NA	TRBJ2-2	CASSEVPGELFF	TGTGCCAGCAGTGAAGTCCCCGGGGAGCTGTTTTTT
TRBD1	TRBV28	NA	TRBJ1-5	CASRTGDGSNQPQHF	TGTGCCAGCAGGACAGGGGACGGGAGCAATCAGCCCCAGCATTTT